The clone carrying this T cell receptor beta chain showed up just once. Single viable CD3+CD4+CD8-CD45RO+ cells were sorted as the memory CD4+ T cells. Clones were sequenced by immunoSEQ multiplex PCR, and TCRdb holds only the in-frame ones, with some missing. The table has about 39,000 clones, roughly 78% seen once; the top ten hold roughly 0.76%. The data stem from a study of memory CD4+ T cells and cytomegalovirus serostatus. CDR1 is WNHNN and CDR2 is SYGVQD in the germline V gene (reference sequence). CDR3 length: 14 residues. The germline V and J ends were trimmed by 4 bases and 4 bases, with 13 bases remaining between them.

The receptor comes from an adult in good health and CMV-seronegative. Sequencing was performed on memory CD4+ T cells from blood. This chain joins TRBV10-1 and TRBJ1-1; TRBD1 might be the D (5 bases). Written as DNA, the CDR3 is TGCGCCAGCAGTGCAATCAGGGATAGCACTGAAGCTTTCTTT. Its translation is CASSAIRDSTEAFF.